Shown below are 28 T cell receptor beta chains from a single sample sequenced in a study of T cell responses to AZD1222 COVID-19 vaccine (TCRdb year 2021). Library construction relied on the immunoSEQ multiplex PCR assay. Entries here come from immuneACCESS through TCRdb and include only in-frame sequences with V and J called. Some clones fail to appear in such tables; in the studies checked, an unresolved V gene covers under half of the shortfall, and the cause of the remainder is unknown. The table for this sample lists about 120,000 clones; roughly 90% of them were counted only once. The top ten hold 4.2% of the sample. Per the publication, the time point label means: about 28 days (+/-7) after the second vaccine dose. According to the study, the label for this sample's treatment or condition signals: meningococcal conjugate vaccine given as trial control. The material sequenced was peripheral blood, taken 28 days after the second dose of the MenACWY control vaccine. These receptors came from an adult who received the MenACWY meningococcal vaccine as a control.

The V gene is TRBV3-1 (or the pseudogene TRBV3-2), the J gene TRBJ2-7; 8 bases map to TRBD2. Germline lookup yields CDR1 LGHDT and CDR2 YNNKEL (reference sequence). The trim removed 1 base at V and 2 bases at J, leaving 4 bases unmatched. The CDR3 loop spans 15 amino acids. CDR3 sequence reads: CASSQVPGGPYEQYF. Written as DNA, the CDR3 is TGTGCCAGCAGCCAAGTCCCGGGAGGGCCCTACGAGCAGTACTTC.

The chain has TRBV11-2 and TRBJ1-5; perhaps TRBD1 as D (5 bases). The CDR3 has 13 amino acids. Trimming took 5 bases from V and 7 from J, leaving 12 bases between them. Germline CDR1 reads SGHAT; CDR2 reads FQNNGV. The CDR3 bases are TGTGCCAGCAGCAGCGACACAGGCCAGCCCCAGCATTTT. Amino acid sequence: CASSSDTGQPQHF.

The chain joins TRBV7-2 to TRBJ1-1, with D possibly matching TRBD1 (6 bases). Germline CDR1 reads SGHTA; CDR2 reads FQGNSA. V lost 4 bases, J lost 2 bases, and 11 bases lay in between. This CDR3 comprises 14 residues. The CDR3 sequence: CASSSGGKNTEAFF. As DNA, the CDR3 is TGTGCCAGCAGCTCGGGGGGCAAAAACACTGAAGCTTTCTTT.

This chain uses TRBV5-1 with TRBJ2-2; 7 bases are a match to TRBD2. This CDR3 contains 16 residues. Germline trimming cut 0 bases from V and 6 bases from J; bases unmatched to any gene: 8. Germline V gene lookup returns CDR1 SGHRS and CDR2 YFSETQ. The CDR3 nucleotides are TGCGCCAGCAGCTTGGTGAGCGGGGCCGGCGCCGGGGAGCTGTTTTTT. Protein product: CASSLVSGAGAGELFF.

The rearrangement joins TRBV20-1 to TRBJ2-7; tentatively, D is TRBD1 (5 bases). Per germline, CDR1 DFQATT and CDR2 SNEGSKA (reference sequence). The CDR3 totals 12 residues. With 3 bases removed from V and 5 bases from J, the gap between germline ends came to 11 bases. The CDR3 DNA reads TGCAGTGCTAGTCCAGGGTACGACGAGCAGTACTTC. Amino acids: CSASPGYDEQYF.

The CDR3 is CSVGLGYSGSTDTQYF. In nucleotides, the CDR3 is TGCAGCGTTGGATTGGGGTACAGTGGGAGCACAGATACGCAGTATTTT. The J gene is TRBJ2-3, the V gene TRBV29-1; D not certain. CDR3 length: 16 residues. Trimming stripped 4 bases from V and 0 bases from J, with 17 bases between. Germline CDR1 is SQVTM and CDR2 is ANQGSEA.

In this sample, this clone turned up once. The J gene is TRBJ1-6, the V gene TRBV6-2 or TRBV6-3; maybe TRBD1 (6 bases). In germline, CDR1 is MNHEY, CDR2 SVGEGT. The ends were cut back, 6 bases at V and 5 bases at J, with 20 bases in the middle. The CDR3 consists of 17 residues. CDR3 nucleotides: TGTGCCAGCAGCGAACTCGGGCAGGGGAGTAATAATTCACCCCTCCACTTT. Protein sequence: CASSELGQGSNNSPLHF.

The V call is TRBV7-2, the J call TRBJ2-4; D gene unclear. Germline V gene data show CDR1 as SGHTA and CDR2 as FQGNSA. The CDR3 runs to 16 residues. Trimming pared 0 bases from V and 1 base from J, leaving 10 bases between. CDR3 loop: CASSLAHSLAKNIQYF. The CDR3, as DNA: TGTGCCAGCAGCTTAGCCCATAGCCTGGCCAAAAACATTCAGTACTTC.

This chain joins TRBV7-6 and TRBJ2-3; 10 bases agree with TRBD1. The CDR3 spans 15 residues. Losses at the gene ends were 5 bases for V and 4 bases for J; bases not matched to a gene: 6. Germline CDR1 reads SGHVS; CDR2 reads FNYEAQ. The CDR3 nucleotides read TGTGCCAGCAGCAGGGGACAGGGGATGGCAGATACGCAGTATTTT. Translation gives CASSRGQGMADTQYF.

This clone was seen just once. CDR3 DNA sequence: TGTGCCAGCAGCTTAGGGGCCGCGACAGATACGCAGTATTTT. Residues: CASSLGAATDTQYF. This chain joins TRBV7-3 and TRBJ2-3; the D gene is possibly TRBD1 (5 bases). This CDR3 has 14 residues. The V end was cut by 2 bases, the J end by 3 bases, with 9 bases between. CDR1 and CDR2 from the germline V gene are SGHTA and FQGTGA.

The chain has TRBV27 and TRBJ2-1; unclear D gene. Germline CDR1 MNHEY, CDR2 SMNVEV (reference sequence). Trimming stripped 6 bases from V and 1 base from J, with 19 bases between. The CDR3 runs to 17 residues. The CDR3 sequence is CASRLGQRWGSYNEQFF. CDR3 bases: TGTGCCAGCAGGCTAGGCCAAAGGTGGGGTTCCTACAATGAGCAGTTCTTC.

This clone was counted only a few times. V and J are TRBV7-2 and TRBJ2-7; no clear D. The V gene's germline CDR1 is SGHTA and CDR2 FQGNSA. CDR3 size: 13 residues. Between the trimmed V and J ends, which lost 5 bases and 7 bases, there was a span of 15 bases. The DNA of the CDR3 is TGTGCCAGCAGCCCGGGCCCCACCGGAGAGCAGTACTTC. The encoded protein is CASSPGPTGEQYF.

CDR3: CASSPPGQVGKLFF. The CDR3 DNA sequence: TGTGCCAGCAGCCCACCGGGCCAGGTGGGAAAACTGTTTTTT. V gene TRBV25-1 combines with J gene TRBJ1-4; D call uncertain. V lost 6 bases to trimming and J lost 10 bases, with 18 bases between them. The germline V gene has CDR1 MGHDK and CDR2 SYGVNS. CDR3 length: 14 amino acids. The variable domain in full, completed from reference TRBV25-1 and TRBJ1-4, reads EADIYQTPRYLVIGTGKKITLECSQTMGHDKMYWYQQDPGMELHLIHYSYGVNSTEKGDLSSESTVSRIRTEHFPLTLESARPSHTSQYLCASSPPGQVGKLFFGSGTQLSVL.

About this clone: The DNA is left out, because the CDR3 cannot be placed on it with certainty; the CDR3 is given as TCRdb lists it. V gene TRBV28 combines with J gene TRBJ2-1; the table gives TRBD2 as D, unverified against the DNA. Counting both end residues, the CDR3 totals 17 amino acids. The V gene's germline CDR1 is MDHEN and CDR2 SYDVKM. The CDR3 loop reads CASSSSGGRSSYNEQFF.

The chain employs TRBV28 and TRBJ1-4, with 9 bases that match TRBD1. V was pared by 6 bases and J by 7 bases, with 9 bases of the junction left unmatched. The CDR3 consists of 15 residues. Germline-derived CDR1 and CDR2 are MDHEN and SYDVKM. This CDR3 reads CASRPTGGAPEKLFF. In DNA, the CDR3 is TGTGCCAGCAGACCCACAGGGGGCGCCCCTGAAAAACTGTTTTTT.

The chain combines TRBV6-4 with TRBJ2-2, with 10 bases fitting TRBD2. CDR3 length equals 15 residues. V shed 6 bases and J 3 bases; nucleotides not matched to a gene: 4. CDR1 MRHNA and CDR2 SNTAGT come from the germline V gene. CDR3 coding DNA: TGTGCCAGCAGACATACTAGCGGGGACACCGGGGAGCTGTTTTTT. Translating it yields CASRHTSGDTGELFF.

The chain combines TRBV20-1 with TRBJ2-1, with TRBD2 matching 9 bases. From germline, CDR1 is DFQATT and CDR2 SNEGSKA (reference sequence). The V and J ends lost 6 bases and 4 bases, in that order; junction bases with no gene match: 10. The CDR3 length is 15 residues. This CDR3 is CSASSGAGGYNEQFF. CDR3 sequence (DNA): TGCAGTGCCAGTAGTGGAGCGGGGGGTTACAATGAGCAGTTCTTC.

The CDR3 bases are TGTGCCAGCAGCGTAGAGGCTAGAGATACGCAGTATTTT. As protein: CASSVEARDTQYF. This chain uses TRBV9 with TRBJ2-3; no clear D. Germline V gene lookup returns CDR1 SGDLS and CDR2 YYNGEE. The CDR3 has 13 amino acids. Between the trimmed V and J ends, which lost 0 bases and 5 bases, there was a span of 7 bases.

The table lists this clone with a few counts. The V and J genes are TRBV6-6 and TRBJ2-6; D is perhaps TRBD2 (6 bases). The CDR3 is made up of 17 amino acids. Germline CDR1 reads MNHNY; CDR2 reads SVGAGI (reference sequence). The V and J ends lost 5 bases and 0 bases respectively, with 14 bases between them. CDR3 DNA: TGTGCCAGCAGTCCCCGGGGGAGGAACTCTGGGGCCAACGTCCTGACTTTC. Its translation is CASSPRGRNSGANVLTF.

The chain links TRBV7-2 to TRBJ1-5; 11 bases fit TRBD1. Germline-derived CDR1 and CDR2 are SGHTA and FQGNSA. The CDR3 spans 17 residues. V was clipped by 1 base and J by 2 bases; unmatched bases: 4. In DNA form, the CDR3 reads TGTGCCAGCAGCTTAGGGGGACAGGGGGTTCGCAATCAGCCCCAGCATTTT. Its protein is CASSLGGQGVRNQPQHF.

The chain links TRBV19 to TRBJ2-7; TRBD1 agrees at 8 bases. CDR1 and CDR2 (germline): LNHDA, SQIVND (reference sequence). The V segment lost 4 bases and the J segment 3 bases; nucleotides outside the gene matches: 14. The CDR3 covers 17 residues. The CDR3 region has the DNA TGTGCCAGTAGTACTCTTTCAAGGGTGGACAGGGTCTACGAGCAGTACTTC. Its protein product is CASSTLSRVDRVYEQYF.

The V and J genes are TRBV21-1 and TRBJ1-5; TRBD1 is taken as the D call from the table, unchecked against the DNA. TRBV21-1 is labeled a pseudogene. This CDR3 has 17 residues. The CDR3 loop is CASSKRRTGEGNQPQHF. DNA for the CDR3: TGTGCCAGCAGCAAAAGGAGGACAGGGGAGGGTAATCAGCCCCAGCATTTT.

This clone was seen a single time. The gene calls are TRBV6-5 and TRBJ2-1; TRBD2 might be the D (5 bases). Trimming cost V 2 bases and J 7 bases, with 12 bases left between them. The CDR3 has 14 amino acids. Germline V gives CDR1 MNHEY, CDR2 SVGAGI. The CDR3 protein is CASSYRTLGNEQFF. The CDR3 DNA follows: TGTGCCAGCAGTTACAGGACTTTGGGTAATGAGCAGTTCTTC.

This chain joins TRBV18 and TRBJ1-3; 7 bases match TRBD1. The CDR3 covers 16 residues. With 3 bases clipped from V and 0 bases from J, the junction kept 5 bases outside the gene matches. Germline CDR1 KGHSH, CDR2 LQKENI. In DNA, the CDR3 is TGTGCCAGCTCACCCCGACAGGGAAACTCTGGAAACACCATATATTTT. It codes for CASSPRQGNSGNTIYF. The full variable domain, in which reference TRBV18 and TRBJ1-3 provide the parts outside the CDR3, is NAGVMQNPRHLVRRRGQEARLRCSPMKGHSHVYWYRQLPEEGLKFMVYLQKENIIDESGMPKERFSAEFPKEGPSILRIQQVVRGDSAAYFCASSPRQGNSGNTIYFGEGSWLTVV.

The chain combines TRBV5-6 with TRBJ2-7; 7 nucleotides line up with TRBD1. The trim removed 1 base at V and 3 bases at J, leaving 1 base unmatched. CDR3 length: 13 residues. Germline CDR1 SGHDT, CDR2 YYEEEE. The CDR3: CASSLRGHYEQYV. The CDR3 nucleotides are TGTGCCAGCAGCTTGAGGGGGCACTACGAGCAGTACGTC.

The chain combines TRBV19 with TRBJ2-7; TRBD1 aligns across 9 bases. Per the germline V gene, CDR1 is LNHDA and CDR2 is SQIVND (reference sequence). Trimming took 6 bases from V and 5 from J; bases not matched to a gene: 8. The CDR3 runs to 14 residues. CDR3 sequence (DNA): TGTGCCAGTAGCATTACAGGGGGCGGCGACGAGCAGTACTTC. Its translation is CASSITGGGDEQYF.

The V call is TRBV18, the J call TRBJ1-3; TRBD1 aligns across 9 bases. V gave up 7 bases and J gave up 6 bases; unmatched junction bases: 16. Germline V gene sequence: CDR1 KGHSH, CDR2 LQKENI. CDR3 length equals 17 residues. CDR3 in DNA: TGTGCCAGCTTCTCACCAGTTCGGGACAGGGTGACAAACACCATATATTTT. It codes for CASFSPVRDRVTNTIYF.

The gene calls are TRBV19 and TRBJ1-4; 7 positions match TRBD1. The CDR3 is made up of 16 amino acids. V was clipped by 9 bases and J by 4 bases; unmatched bases: 14. CDR1 LNHDA and CDR2 SQIVND come from the germline V gene (reference sequence). CDR3 loop: CASRHPKGQRNEKLFF. The CDR3 coding sequence is TGTGCCAGCCGCCATCCAAAGGGACAGCGTAATGAAAAACTGTTTTTT. Looking up the rest from reference TRBV19 and TRBJ1-4 gives the full variable domain: DGGITQSPKYLFRKEGQNVTLSCEQNLNHDAMYWYRQDPGQGLRLIYYSQIVNDFQKGDIAEGYSVSREKKESFPLTVTSAQKNPTAFYLCASRHPKGQRNEKLFFGSGTQLSVL.